The 21 T cell receptor beta chains reported below all come from one sample, sequenced in a study of identical twins. TCRdb fed the 5' RACE reads into MiXCR, producing one record per CDR3 protein. The repertoire includes about 290,000 distinct CDR3 sequences, nearly 9.5% of them detected once, and around 7.1% sits in the top ten. Separately, the same data were catalogued under a study of yellow fever vaccine responses in identical twins.

Sequencing input: CD8+ T cells sorted from blood. The receptors were gathered from a young woman in good health.

This clonotype counts as medium-sized. The chain links TRBV6-2 or TRBV6-3 to TRBJ2-2, with 9 bases aligning to TRBD2. J lost 5 bases, V lost 4 bases, and 2 bases had no gene match. CDR3 size: 14 residues. CDR1 and CDR2 from the germline V gene are MNHEY and SVGEGT. CDR3 amino acids: CASSLAGETGELFF. CDR3 coding DNA: TGTGCCAGCAGTTTAGCGGGAGAGACCGGGGAGCTGTTTTTT.

The chain joins TRBV9 to TRBJ2-1; the match to TRBD2 covers 13 bases. Germline CDR1 is SGDLS and CDR2 is YYNGEE. The CDR3 sequence is 18 residues long. V was pared by 4 bases and J by 2 bases, with 9 bases of the junction left unmatched. DNA for the CDR3: TGTGCCAGCAGCACAAGGGTTGGGACTAGCGGGGCCTACAATGAGCAGTTCTTC. It specifies CASSTRVGTSGAYNEQFF.

This clonotype was counted at least ten times. The J gene is TRBJ1-2, the V gene TRBV27; TRBD1 might be the D (6 bases). The CDR3 is made up of 16 amino acids. Germline V lookup: CDR1 MNHEY, CDR2 SMNVEV (reference sequence). Trimming shortened V by 5 bases and J by 4 bases, and 20 bases separated the two germline ends. CDR3: CASSPLSGRGFYGYTF. The CDR3 bases are TGTGCCAGCAGTCCACTCAGCGGGAGGGGGTTCTATGGCTACACCTTC.

The chain employs TRBV4-2 and TRBJ2-7; 9 nucleotides line up with TRBD1. V shed 0 bases and J 1 base; nucleotides not matched to a gene: 4. From germline, CDR1 is LGHNA and CDR2 YNFKEQ. CDR3 length: 16 amino acids. The CDR3 DNA sequence: TGTGCCAGCAGCCAAGAGGCAGGACAGGGGTCCTACGAGCAGTACTTC. Its protein is CASSQEAGQGSYEQYF.

Only a few counts were recorded for this clonotype. V and J are TRBV27 and TRBJ2-7; D not resolved. Germline lookup yields CDR1 MNHEY and CDR2 SMNVEV (reference sequence). Trimming left V 2 bases short and J 6 bases short, with 11 bases between. There are 13 residues in the CDR3. CDR3 DNA sequence: TGTGCCAGCAGTTTACCCTACCCGGGCGAGCAGTACTTC. Protein: CASSLPYPGEQYF.

This clonotype was recorded at least ten times. This chain links TRBV12-3 or TRBV12-4 with TRBJ2-7; TRBD1 agrees at 11 bases. The length of the CDR3 is 16 residues. J lost 2 bases, V lost 1 base, and 4 bases had no gene match. Here the CDR3 reads CASSLVGDRGTYEQYF. CDR3 DNA: TGTGCCAGCAGTTTAGTTGGGGACAGGGGGACCTACGAGCAGTACTTC.

This clonotype was observed a few times. The chain joins TRBV30 to TRBJ2-5; 9 nucleotides line up with TRBD1. Germline V gene lookup returns CDR1 GTSNPN and CDR2 SVGIG (reference sequence). The J segment lost 3 bases and the V segment lost 5 bases, leaving 1 base of the junction unmatched. The CDR3 runs to 12 residues. The CDR3 loop is CAWWTGEETQYF. CDR3 nucleotides: TGTGCCTGGTGGACAGGGGAAGAGACCCAGTACTTC.

The chain carries TRBV5-1 and TRBJ2-2, with 11 nucleotides matching TRBD2. Germline loops: CDR1 SGHRS, CDR2 YFSETQ. This CDR3 region has 18 residues. With 2 bases clipped from V and 4 bases from J, the junction kept 10 bases outside the gene matches. The CDR3 reads CASSFPLAGGPGTGELFF. The CDR3, as DNA: TGCGCCAGCAGCTTCCCGCTAGCGGGGGGTCCGGGCACCGGGGAGCTGTTTTTT.

The chain has TRBV7-6 and TRBJ2-2; 10 bases are a match to TRBD2. The CDR3 contains 18 residues. Trimming at V came to 3 bases and at J to 4 bases, leaving 11 bases not matched to a gene. Germline V gene data show CDR1 as SGHVS and CDR2 as FNYEAQ. The CDR3 DNA follows: TGTGCCAGCAGCTTGTATAGCGGGAGGAATGGTCGCACCGGGGAGCTGTTTTTT. Its translation is CASSLYSGRNGRTGELFF. Complete variable domain (other parts from reference TRBV7-6 and TRBJ2-2): GAGVSQSPRYKVTKRGQDVALRCDPISGHVSLYWYRQALGQGPEFLTYFNYEAQQDKSGLPNDRFSAERPEGSISTLTIQRTEQRDSAMYRCASSLYSGRNGRTGELFFGEGSRLTVL.

This clonotype was counted only a few times. A clone one base away is much larger, so this may be a read error. The chain carries TRBV24-1 and TRBJ2-5; D perhaps matches TRBD2 (6 bases). This CDR3 has 13 amino acids. CDR1 and CDR2 from the germline V gene are KGHDR and SFDVKD. V was shortened by 4 bases and J by 5 bases, with 10 bases between the two germline ends. This CDR3 reads CATSEGGWETQYF. CDR3 in DNA: TGTGCCACCAGTGAGGGGGGTTGGGAGACCCAGTACTTC.

This clonotype was observed a handful of times. V gene TRBV24-1 combines with J gene TRBJ2-2; D gene unclear. The V gene lost 2 bases and the J gene lost 4 bases, with 10 bases spanning the gap. This CDR3 has 15 amino acids. The germline gives CDR1 KGHDR, CDR2 SFDVKD. DNA for the CDR3: TGTGCCACCAGTGATTCCAAGAAAGTCACCGGGGAGCTGTTTTTT. Amino acid sequence: CATSDSKKVTGELFF.

This clonotype showed up just once. The chain employs TRBV7-3 and TRBJ2-2; TRBD2 matches 11 bases. Looked up from germline, CDR1 is SGHTA and CDR2 is FQGTGA. The CDR3 extends over 17 amino acids. Unmatched junction bases numbered 8, after V lost 4 bases and J lost 4 bases. The CDR3 loop is CASSYLSGGDLTGELFF. The CDR3 nucleotides read TGTGCCAGCAGCTACCTTAGCGGGGGGGACCTCACCGGGGAGCTGTTTTTT.

This clonotype was seen more than once but under ten times. This chain connects TRBV7-2 to TRBJ2-1; D remains unclear. Trimming shortened V by 7 bases and J by 0 bases, and 10 bases separated the two germline ends. Germline loops: CDR1 SGHTA, CDR2 FQGNSA. The CDR3 sequence is 14 residues long. The CDR3 sequence is CASNGGSSYNEQFF. The CDR3 DNA is TGTGCCAGCAATGGCGGTAGCTCCTACAATGAGCAGTTCTTC.

This clonotype was detected ten times or more. The chain recombines TRBV4-1 with TRBJ2-7, with D possibly called TRBD1 or TRBD2 (5 bases each). The V end was cut by 1 base, the J end by 2 bases, with 12 bases between. CDR3 length equals 15 residues. Germline CDR1 MGHRA, CDR2 YSYEKL. The DNA of the CDR3 is TGCGCCAGCAGCCAAGGTTCTGGGACCCCCTACGAGCAGTACTTC. Translated, it gives CASSQGSGTPYEQYF.

There are many counts of this clonotype. The rearrangement joins TRBV7-8 to TRBJ2-7, with unresolved D. The CDR3 spans 12 residues. V shed 1 base and J shed 6 bases, with 7 bases lying between them. CDR1 is SGHVS and CDR2 is FQNEAQ in the germline V gene. In DNA form, the CDR3 reads TGTGCCAGCAGCTTAGAGGATGTCGAGCAGTACTTC. The encoded protein is CASSLEDVEQYF.

This clonotype has only a few counts. The rearrangement joins TRBV6-4 to TRBJ2-2; 7 positions match TRBD2. Germline V gives CDR1 MRHNA, CDR2 SNTAGT. The CDR3 spans 16 residues. V trimming: 0 bases; J trimming: 4 bases; junction bases outside the gene matches: 5. The DNA for the CDR3 is TGTGCCAGCAGTGACTCGGCGGGAGCCTCCACCGGGGAGCTGTTTTTT. Its translation is CASSDSAGASTGELFF.

This clonotype has a count of ten or more. The chain is built from TRBV25-1 and TRBJ2-1; no firm D call. The CDR3 runs to 17 residues. Per the germline V gene, CDR1 is MGHDK and CDR2 is SYGVNS. Between the trimmed V and J ends, which lost 3 bases and 0 bases, there was a span of 15 bases. The CDR3 DNA follows: TGTGCCAGCAGTGACGACCTCGATCGTGTCTCCTACAATGAGCAGTTCTTC. Protein product: CASSDDLDRVSYNEQFF.

The rearrangement joins TRBV4-1 to TRBJ1-1, with 8 bases identical to TRBD1. The junction had 9 bases not matched to a gene; V was cut back by 5 bases and J by 7 bases. Germline CDR1 MGHRA, CDR2 YSYEKL. This CDR3 spans 14 amino acids. DNA of the CDR3: TGCGCCAGCAGCTTTGACAGGGGAAGAGTTGAAGCTTTCTTT. It encodes CASSFDRGRVEAFF.

This sequence joins TRBV7-9 and TRBJ2-5; the match to TRBD2 covers 9 bases. Germline CDR1 is SEHNR and CDR2 is FQNEAQ (reference sequence). V trimming: 5 bases; J trimming: 0 bases; junction bases outside the gene matches: 10. The CDR3 totals 17 residues. CDR3 sequence: CASSPLRAGGNQETQYF. For the CDR3, the DNA is TGTGCCAGCAGCCCCTTACGGGCGGGGGGGAACCAAGAGACCCAGTACTTC.

This clonotype appeared many times. The V call is TRBV12-3 or TRBV12-4, the J call TRBJ2-2; 10 bases align to TRBD2. The CDR3 sequence is 15 residues long. Losses at the gene ends were 6 bases for V and 7 bases for J; bases not matched to a gene: 8. The CDR3 DNA sequence: TGTGCCAGCAGAGCTAGCGGGAGTGCGCACGGGGAGCTGTTTTTT. Amino acids: CASRASGSAHGELFF.

Many counts were recorded for this clonotype. The chain has TRBV29-1 and TRBJ1-4, with a tentative D call TRBD1 (5 bases). V was cut by 0 bases and J by 0 bases, with 8 bases left in between. CDR1 is SQVTM, CDR2 ANQGSEA, per germline. CDR3 length: 15 amino acids. As DNA, the CDR3 is TGCAGCGTTGAAGACGGGGGTGCAACTAATGAAAAACTGTTTTTT. As protein: CSVEDGGATNEKLFF.